The T cell receptor beta chain under discussion was sequenced for a study of regulatory T cells in long-lasting Graves disease. Regarding the study as a whole: The TCR repertoire of persistent Graves' patients was less diverse than that of newly diagnosed ones.

The time point denotes: persistent/refractory GD, antithyroid drugs over 5 years with positive TRAb. TCR sequences were obtained from RNA taken from PBMCs. Graves' disease diagnosis used American Thyroid Association guidelines. The germline V gene encodes CDR1 DFQATT and CDR2 SNEGSKA (reference sequence). V was clipped by 6 bases and J by 2 bases; unmatched bases: 5. The CDR3 is 13 amino acids. In building TCR beta libraries, iRepertoire HTBI primers were used together with Arm-PCR of CDR3 regions. Original processing methods: The study identified about 60 TRBV and some 13 TRBJ segments across samples. TCRdb recomputed calls from the multiplex PCR reads with MiXCR, one row per CDR3 protein. TCRdb, not the authors, supplied the V and J calls. Of fewer than 550,000 distinct CDR3 sequences in the sample, 20% to 25% were seen once. This clonotype has just a few counts. The antigen remains undetermined.

The gene calls are TRBV20-1 and TRBJ2-7; 9 bases align to TRBD2. The TCR sequence derives from a female donor with Graves disease. Sequenced here: peripheral blood mononuclear cells (PBMCs), sampled when the disease was refractory, from a patient treated with antithyroid drugs. CDR3 bases: TGCAGTGCCAGCGGGGGGCCGCCCTACGAGCAGTACTTC. Amino acids: CSASGGPPYEQYF.